The 29 T cell receptor beta chains below all came from one sample that was sequenced in a study of T cell responses to AZD1222 COVID-19 vaccine. Clones were sequenced by immunoSEQ multiplex PCR, and TCRdb holds only the in-frame ones, with some missing. The data show roughly 75,000 clones, less than 90% seen once. The starting material was peripheral blood, obtained on day 0 of AZD1222 vaccination. The receptors derive from an adult in good health.

This clone was seen a handful of times. The rearrangement links TRBV7-8 to TRBJ1-2, with 7 positions matching TRBD1. Germline V CDR1 and CDR2: SGHVS, FQNEAQ. Trimming took 5 bases from V and 2 from J; bases not matched to a gene: 8. The CDR3 is made up of 15 amino acids. CDR3 loop: CASSRLQGFNYGYTF. The CDR3 bases are TGTGCCAGCAGCCGCCTACAGGGGTTCAACTATGGCTACACCTTC.

The rearrangement links TRBV28 to TRBJ1-1; the D is unclear. Trimming took 5 bases from V and 1 from J, leaving 8 bases between them. Germline CDR1 MDHEN, CDR2 SYDVKM. The CDR3 is made up of 13 amino acids. The CDR3 region has the DNA TGTGCCAGCAGTGTGGGAGGGAACACTGAAGCTTTCTTT. Translation gives CASSVGGNTEAFF.

This clone came up once. The gene calls are TRBV4-2 and TRBJ1-2, with D unclear. V dropped 0 bases and J dropped 1 base, with 9 bases sitting between them. The V gene's germline CDR1 is LGHNA and CDR2 YNFKEQ. The CDR3 is 15 amino acids. CDR3 sequence: CASSQDKAFNYGYTF. CDR3 DNA sequence: TGTGCCAGCAGCCAAGATAAGGCATTTAACTATGGCTACACCTTC.

The chain couples TRBV7-2 to TRBJ2-3, with a tentative D call TRBD2 (6 bases). V was shortened by 3 bases and J by 0 bases, with 10 bases between the two germline ends. Germline CDR1 reads SGHTA; CDR2 reads FQGNSA. The CDR3 totals 15 residues. The CDR3 protein is CASSFVAESTDTQYF. DNA of the CDR3: TGTGCCAGCAGCTTCGTAGCGGAGAGCACAGATACGCAGTATTTT.

This chain links TRBV6-5 with TRBJ1-2, with D possibly being TRBD1 (6 bases). Germline values: CDR1 MNHEY, CDR2 SVGAGI. V dropped 2 bases and J dropped 6 bases, with 13 bases sitting between them. This CDR3 region has 14 residues. The DNA of the CDR3 is TGTGCCAGCAGTTACGGGATGGGGGCGCATGGCTACACCTTC. Its protein product is CASSYGMGAHGYTF.

The rearrangement uses TRBV9 and TRBJ1-6; D gene unclear. CDR1 is SGDLS and CDR2 is YYNGEE in the germline V gene. CDR3 length: 13 amino acids. V lost 3 bases, J lost 12 bases, and 13 bases lay in between. The chain's CDR3 is CASSGDLQLPLHF. CDR3 in DNA: TGTGCCAGCAGCGGTGACCTACAGCTACCCCTCCACTTT.

This sequence joins TRBV7-9 and TRBJ2-7, with no clear D. CDR3 length equals 12 residues. Germline values: CDR1 SEHNR, CDR2 FQNEAQ (reference sequence). V lost 7 bases, J lost 2 bases, and 9 bases lay in between. The chain's CDR3 is CASNDGPYEQYF. The CDR3 nucleotides read TGTGCCAGCAATGACGGACCCTACGAGCAGTACTTC.

V and J are TRBV6-5 and TRBJ1-1; TRBD1 agrees at 8 bases. V was pared by 6 bases and J by 4 bases, with 7 bases of the junction left unmatched. Per germline, CDR1 MNHEY and CDR2 SVGAGI. This CDR3 has 14 residues. The CDR3 DNA sequence: TGTGCCAGCAGCTTGACAGGGGAAGGCACTGAAGCTTTCTTT. Translated, it gives CASSLTGEGTEAFF.

The chain combines TRBV27 with TRBJ2-7; TRBD1 matches at 9 bases. V lost 8 bases to trimming and J lost 3 bases; unmatched junction nucleotides: 11. The CDR3 has 15 amino acids. CDR1 is MNHEY, CDR2 SMNVEV, per germline (reference sequence). This chain's CDR3 is CASRTQGAGSYEQYF. The CDR3 nucleotides are TGTGCCAGCCGAACACAGGGGGCCGGTAGCTACGAGCAGTACTTC.

J is TRBJ2-5 and V is TRBV28, with 8 bases identical to TRBD2. With 5 bases clipped from V and 4 bases from J, the junction kept 6 bases outside the gene matches. Germline lookup yields CDR1 MDHEN and CDR2 SYDVKM. The CDR3 loop spans 14 amino acids. CDR3 sequence: CASSPGGIRETQYF. The CDR3, as DNA: TGTGCCAGCAGTCCGGGGGGGATACGAGAGACCCAGTACTTC.

The chain is built from TRBV11-3 and TRBJ1-3; D gene ambiguous. V dropped 7 bases and J dropped 0 bases, with 10 bases sitting between them. CDR1 and CDR2 from the germline V gene are SGHNT and YENEEA. The CDR3 sequence is 14 residues long. The CDR3 is CASITLGSGNTIYF. For the CDR3, the DNA is TGTGCCAGCATCACCCTCGGCTCTGGAAACACCATATATTTT.

The genes are TRBV7-3 and TRBJ1-2; 8 bases fit TRBD1. Unmatched junction bases numbered 6, after V lost 5 bases and J lost 4 bases. The germline V gene encodes CDR1 SGHTA and CDR2 FQGTGA. This CDR3 has 14 amino acids. CDR3 nucleotides: TGTGCCAGCAGCCCAGGGACAGGAACCTATGGCTACACCTTC. As protein: CASSPGTGTYGYTF.

This rearrangement joins TRBV6-5 to TRBJ1-3; 8 nucleotides agree with TRBD1. The trim removed 5 bases at V and 2 bases at J, leaving 5 bases unmatched. This CDR3 comprises 15 residues. The germline CDR1 and CDR2 sequences are MNHEY and SVGAGI. The CDR3 region has the DNA TGTGCCAGCAGTAAGGACAGGGCGGCTGGAAACACCATATATTTT. Translated, it gives CASSKDRAAGNTIYF.

The CDR3 nucleotides read TGCGCCAGCAGCCAGACAAGGGGGGCCTATGGCTACACCTTC. Residues: CASSQTRGAYGYTF. V is TRBV4-1 and J is TRBJ1-2; possible D gene TRBD1, 6 bases. V was cut by 3 bases and J by 4 bases, with 12 bases left in between. The CDR3 covers 14 residues. Germline V lookup: CDR1 MGHRA, CDR2 YSYEKL.

The table lists this clone with a count of one. The chain couples TRBV6-5 to TRBJ2-1; 7 nucleotides align to TRBD1. The CDR3 consists of 12 residues. The germline V gene has CDR1 MNHEY and CDR2 SVGAGI. Trimming cost V 6 bases and J 7 bases; bases outside gene matches: 3. The CDR3 DNA reads TGTGCCAGCAGCTCGACAGGGAATGAGCAGTTCTTC. Translating gives CASSSTGNEQFF.

The rearrangement joins TRBV15 to TRBJ2-3; a weak D match, TRBD2 (5 bases). Germline V gives CDR1 LNHNV, CDR2 YYDKDF (reference sequence). The V gene lost 0 bases and the J gene lost 2 bases, with 15 bases spanning the gap. The CDR3 is 17 amino acids. Written as DNA, the CDR3 is TGTGCCACCAGCAGAGATCTGAGGGAGATCCTCACAGATACGCAGTATTTT. As protein: CATSRDLREILTDTQYF.

This chain links TRBV2 with TRBJ1-2, with D unresolved. Trimming left V 3 bases short and J 6 bases short, with 11 bases between. Per germline, CDR1 SNHLY and CDR2 FYNNEI. CDR3 size: 13 residues. The CDR3 DNA reads as TGTGCCAGCAGTGATCCCGGGATGGATGGCTACACCTTC. This gives the protein CASSDPGMDGYTF.

This clone came up a few times. The rearrangement links TRBV19 to TRBJ2-3, with TRBD1 matching 9 bases. The CDR3 is made up of 14 amino acids. The V gene's germline CDR1 is LNHDA and CDR2 SQIVND (reference sequence). Trimming at V came to 9 bases and at J to 3 bases, leaving 7 bases not matched to a gene. As DNA, the CDR3 is TGTGCCAGCACTACCGGACAGGGGACAGATACGCAGTATTTT. Residues: CASTTGQGTDTQYF.

The chain has TRBV28 and TRBJ1-4, with D tentatively TRBD1 (5 bases). CDR3 length equals 13 residues. Deletions cut 3 bases from V and 8 bases from J, with 10 bases between. Germline CDR1 and CDR2: MDHEN and SYDVKM. CDR3 sequence reads: CASSLRGREKLFF. The CDR3 region has the DNA TGTGCCAGCAGTTTGCGGGGCCGGGAAAAACTGTTTTTT.

The rearrangement uses TRBV5-1 and TRBJ1-6; the match to TRBD1 covers 7 bases. The CDR3 spans 13 residues. CDR1 and CDR2 (germline): SGHRS, YFSETQ. Germline trimming cut 6 bases from V and 8 bases from J; bases unmatched to any gene: 5. As DNA, the CDR3 is TGCGCCAGCACACAGGGGTTGGATTCACCCCTCCACTTT. This encodes CASTQGLDSPLHF.

The chain combines TRBV7-3 with TRBJ2-1; TRBD1 might be the D (6 bases). The CDR3 spans 14 residues. The germline gives CDR1 SGHTA, CDR2 FQGTGA. Deletions cut 2 bases from V and 7 bases from J, with 12 bases between. CDR3 nucleotide sequence: TGTGCCAGCAGCTTACTGGGGGCAGGGAATGAGCAGTTCTTC. Its translation is CASSLLGAGNEQFF.

V usage is TRBV7-9 and J usage is TRBJ2-7, with TRBD1 matching over 9 bases. Germline CDR1 is SEHNR and CDR2 is FQNEAQ (reference sequence). V was pared by 5 bases and J by 3 bases, with 11 bases of the junction left unmatched. There are 16 residues in the CDR3. CDR3 amino acids: CASSLTRTGAGYEQYF. The CDR3 DNA sequence: TGTGCCAGCAGCCTGACCCGGACAGGGGCAGGCTACGAGCAGTACTTC.

This sequence joins TRBV3-1 (or the pseudogene TRBV3-2) and TRBJ1-2; D is uncertain. V was cut by 1 base and J by 2 bases, with 8 bases left in between. Germline CDR1 reads LGHDT; CDR2 reads YNNKEL (reference sequence). This CDR3 comprises 14 residues. The CDR3 loop reads CASSQVNINYGYTF. The CDR3 DNA sequence: TGTGCCAGCAGCCAAGTAAACATCAACTATGGCTACACCTTC.

The CDR3 sequence is CASSQDRTGGVYGYTF. Written as DNA, the CDR3 is TGTGCCAGCAGCCAAGACAGGACAGGGGGCGTTTATGGCTACACCTTC. This sequence joins TRBV4-2 and TRBJ1-2; 11 bases line up with TRBD1. This CDR3 comprises 16 residues. J gave up 5 bases and V 0 bases, and 5 bases lay outside the gene matches. Looked up from germline, CDR1 is LGHNA and CDR2 is YNFKEQ.

The chain joins TRBV6-5 to TRBJ2-3, with TRBD1 matching 7 bases. The CDR3 is made up of 15 amino acids. The germline CDR1 and CDR2 sequences are MNHEY and SVGAGI. V lost 8 bases and J lost 2; bases outside the gene matches: 10. CDR3 amino acids: CASSWRQGLTDTQYF. The CDR3, as DNA: TGTGCCAGCTCTTGGAGACAGGGCCTCACAGATACGCAGTATTTT.

The chain recombines TRBV6-5 with TRBJ1-2; maybe TRBD1 (6 bases). CDR1 and CDR2 from the germline V gene are MNHEY and SVGAGI. The CDR3 extends over 12 amino acids. With 0 bases removed from V and 13 bases from J, the gap between germline ends came to 12 bases. The CDR3 nucleotides are TGTGCCAGCAGTTACTCAACAGGGTTTACCACCTTC. Amino acids: CASSYSTGFTTF.

Remarks on this clone: A read error is possible here, since a much larger clone lies one base away. This chain joins TRBV7-9 and TRBJ1-1; 7 nucleotides match TRBD1. The V and J ends lost 4 bases and 3 bases, in that order; junction bases with no gene match: 2. CDR1 and CDR2 from the germline V gene are SEHNR and FQNEAQ (reference sequence). This CDR3 has 13 residues. The CDR3 here is CASSSQGDTEAFF. The DNA of the CDR3 is TGTGCCAGCAGCTCCCAGGGGGACACTGAAGCTTTCTTT.

The genes are TRBV7-9 and TRBJ1-2; D perhaps matches TRBD1 (5 bases). Between the trimmed V and J ends, which lost 4 bases and 1 base, there was a span of 10 bases. This CDR3 spans 14 amino acids. Germline V gene lookup returns CDR1 SEHNR and CDR2 FQNEAQ (reference sequence). The CDR3 protein is CASSSLTVNYGYTF. The CDR3 coding sequence is TGTGCCAGCAGCTCCCTGACAGTTAACTATGGCTACACCTTC.

The V call is TRBV14, the J call TRBJ2-7; D is ambiguous. The CDR3 spans 11 residues. V was pared by 4 bases and J by 0 bases, with 1 base between. From germline, CDR1 is SGHDN and CDR2 FVKESK. CDR3 bases: TGTGCCAGCAGCCGCTCCTACGAGCAGTACTTC. Its protein is CASSRSYEQYF.